Following are 2 T cell receptor beta chains from one sample sequenced in a study of cytomegalovirus exposure and HLA in healthy donors. Some clones are missing from TCRdb's copy, which holds only in-frame ones; the method was immunoSEQ multiplex PCR. The data show 150,000 to 200,000 clones, with less than 90% seen just once and roughly 10% held by the top ten. Sequenced material: PBMCs. The receptor set was obtained from a man aged 30-40 years in good health and CMV-seropositive.

This clone came up once. The chain links TRBV6-4 to TRBJ1-4; D is ambiguous. This CDR3 region has 16 residues. The V gene lost 7 bases and the J gene lost 0 bases, with 15 bases spanning the gap. Germline CDR1 and CDR2: MRHNA and SNTAGT. The CDR3 sequence is CASIGDSFPTNEKLFF. The CDR3 DNA is TGTGCCAGCATCGGTGATAGTTTCCCAACTAATGAAAAACTGTTTTTT.

The chain uses TRBV27 and TRBJ2-5; tentative D call: TRBD2 (6 bases). V lost 8 bases to trimming and J lost 5 bases, with 18 bases between them. CDR3 length: 14 amino acids. Per the germline V gene, CDR1 is MNHEY and CDR2 is SMNVEV (reference sequence). CDR3 region: CASSSAPSFETQYF. CDR3 nucleotide sequence: TGTGCCAGCTCTAGCGCCCCTTCATTTGAGACCCAGTACTTC.